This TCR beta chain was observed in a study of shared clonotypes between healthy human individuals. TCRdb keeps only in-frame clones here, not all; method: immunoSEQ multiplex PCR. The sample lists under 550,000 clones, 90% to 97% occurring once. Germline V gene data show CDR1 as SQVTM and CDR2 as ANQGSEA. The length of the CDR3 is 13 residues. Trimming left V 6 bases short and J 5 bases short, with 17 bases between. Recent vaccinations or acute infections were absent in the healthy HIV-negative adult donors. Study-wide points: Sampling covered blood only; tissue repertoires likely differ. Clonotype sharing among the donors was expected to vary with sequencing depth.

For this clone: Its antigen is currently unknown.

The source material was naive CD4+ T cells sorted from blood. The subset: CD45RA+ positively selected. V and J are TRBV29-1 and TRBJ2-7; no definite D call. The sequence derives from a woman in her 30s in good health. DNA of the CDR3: TGCAGCGTATCCGGGTCGCCGTCGAACGAGCAGTACTTC. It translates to CSVSGSPSNEQYF.